A selection of T cell receptor beta chains follows, all from one sample in a study of regulatory T cells in long-lasting Graves disease. TCRdb redid the calling of the multiplex PCR reads with MiXCR, one entry per CDR3 protein. The sample lists a few hundred thousand distinct CDR3 sequences, 23% occurring once. Specimen: peripheral blood mononuclear cells (PBMCs), collected when the disease was refractory, from a patient treated with antithyroid drugs. The receptor set was obtained from a female donor with Graves disease. CDR3s include the opening cysteine and the closing phenylalanine or tryptophan. The order of the fields is D gene, clone size, J gene, V gene, CDR3 DNA, CDR3 protein. A D gene is named only where the DNA matches it firmly. Only part of the rows carry a size: once, few, many, or a class if the clone is expanded.

TRBD2,many,TRBJ2-4,TRBV28,TGTGCCAGCTTTCAGCGGGAGGGCGGAGCCAAAAACATTCAGTACTTC,CASFQREGGAKNIQYF
.,.,TRBJ1-1,TRBV19,TGTGCCAGTAGTATAGACGGTTGGGCTGAAGCTTCCTTT,CASSIDGWAEASF
.,.,TRBJ1-1,TRBV5-8,TGTGCCAGCAGTCATGGAATGGGGGTCACTGAAGCTTTCTTT,CASSHGMGVTEAFF
.,.,TRBJ2-1,TRBV9,TGTGCCAGCAGCGTCGGGGATTCGAAGCAGTTCTTC,CASSVGDSKQFF
.,many,TRBJ1-2,TRBV28,TGTGCCAGCAGCCTGACCTCGTCCTATGGCTACACCTTC,CASSLTSSYGYTF
.,.,TRBJ2-1,TRBV29-1,TGCAGCGTTGATGGAGGCGTTGAGCAGTTCTTC,CSVDGGVEQFF
TRBD2,many,TRBJ2-2,TRBV6-1,TGTGCCAGCAGTCGACTAGCGCGAAACACCGGGGAGCTGTTTTTT,CASSRLARNTGELFF
TRBD1,many,TRBJ1-2,TRBV7-2,TGTGCCAGCAGCCCTCAATTCGCGGACAGGGGTGATGGCTACACCTTC,CASSPQFADRGDGYTF
.,.,TRBJ1-1,TRBV3-1,TGTGCCAGCAGCCAAGGGGGGCAGGGCCCTGAAGCTTTCTTT,CASSQGGQGPEAFF
.,.,TRBJ1-1,TRBV5-1,TGCGCCAGCAGCATGGGACACAAGCAGAACACTGAAGCTTTCTTT,CASSMGHKQNTEAFF
.,.,TRBJ2-7,TRBV10-3,TGTGCCACAACGGCACCAGGAGCCTACGAGCAGTACTTC,CATTAPGAYEQYF
.,once,TRBJ2-2,TRBV29-1,TGCAGCGTGGAAGACACCGGGGAGCTGTTTTTT,CSVEDTGELFF
.,.,TRBJ1-6,TRBV19,TGTGCCAGTAGTATGGATCGTGGTTCACCCCTCCACTTT,CASSMDRGSPLHF
TRBD1,many,TRBJ2-7,TRBV28,TGTGCCAGCAGTGCACCGGGACAGGGTTCCCACGAGCAGTACTTC,CASSAPGQGSHEQYF
.,many,TRBJ1-1,TRBV10-3,TGTGCCATCAGTGAGTCAATAGGGACGAATGCTGAAGCTTTCTTT,CAISESIGTNAEAFF
.,many,TRBJ2-7,TRBV28,TGTGCCAGCAGTTTAGCAGGGGAGTCCCCCTCCTACGAGCAGTACTTC,CASSLAGESPSYEQYF
TRBD1,few,TRBJ1-6,TRBV9,TGTGCCAGCAGCGTAACGACAGGGGATTCACCCCTCCACTTT,CASSVTTGDSPLHF
.,.,TRBJ1-5,TRBV30,TGTGCTTGGGGGAGTTGTAGCAATCAGCCCCAGCATTTT,CAWGSCSNQPQHF
TRBD2,few,TRBJ2-3,TRBV2,TGTGCCAGCAGCAAATTGACTAGCGGGAATTCAGATACGCAGTATTTT,CASSKLTSGNSDTQYF
TRBD2,many,TRBJ2-5,TRBV10-3,TGTGCCATCAGTGAGGGGTCTAGCGGACAAGAGACCCAGTACTTC,CAISEGSSGQETQYF
.,many,TRBJ1-6,TRBV10-3,TGTGCCATCAGTGAGTCGGGACCGAATTCACCCCTCCACTTT,CAISESGPNSPLHF
.,many,TRBJ2-7,TRBV5-1,TGTGCCAGCAGTTTAGAGGGATACTACGAGCAGTACTTC,CASSLEGYYEQYF
.,once,TRBJ1-1,TRBV19,TGTGCCAGTAGTACCAGGGGCCTGGGCACTGAAGCTTTCTTT,CASSTRGLGTEAFF
.,.,TRBJ2-5,TRBV28,TGTGCCAGCAGTTTACAACTAGGTTTTGGAGAGACCCAGTACTTC,CASSLQLGFGETQYF
TRBD2,.,TRBJ2-7,TRBV5-1,TGCGCCAGCAGCTTGCTCCCCAGCGGGGATTACTACGAGCAGTACTTC,CASSLLPSGDYYEQYF
.,many,TRBJ2-5,TRBV28,TGTGCCAGCTCCAGCTCGCGGCAAGAGACCCAGTACTTC,CASSSSRQETQYF
.,many,TRBJ1-1,TRBV7-2,TGTGCCAGCAGCTTAGGGCTGGGGAACACTGAAGCTTTCTTT,CASSLGLGNTEAFF
.,few,TRBJ1-1,TRBV19,TGTGCCAGTAGTGCCGTATGGGCGAACACTGAAGCTTTCTTT,CASSAVWANTEAFF
.,few,TRBJ1-1,TRBV11-3,TGTGCCAGCAGCTCTTCCGAGCACAAGAACACTGAAGCTTTCTTT,CASSSSEHKNTEAFF
TRBD2,many,TRBJ2-1,TRBV9,TGTGCCAGCAGCGTTCGTAGCGGGAGGGCCGATGAGCAGTTCTTC,CASSVRSGRADEQFF
.,.,TRBJ2-1,TRBV2,TGTGCCAGCAGGATAAGTCCGGTTCTTTTGGATGAGCAGTTCTTC,CASRISPVLLDEQFF
.,few,TRBJ1-4,TRBV3-1,TGTGCCAGCAGCCACCGGTCAACTAATGAAAAACTGTTTTTT,CASSHRSTNEKLFF
.,many,TRBJ2-7,TRBV7-2,TGTGCCAGCAGCTTAGTATTGTCGGGGGAGGCCGACGAGCAGTACTTC,CASSLVLSGEADEQYF
.,many,TRBJ1-2,TRBV6-5,TGTGCCAGCAGTTACTCGTCCTTGGGTAGTGGCTACACCTTC,CASSYSSLGSGYTF
.,.,TRBJ1-3,TRBV15,TGTGCCACCAGCGGCGTGGATAGGTATAGGACCCCCGGAAACACCATATATTTT,CATSGVDRYRTPGNTIYF
.,.,TRBJ1-5,TRBV19,TGTGCGGCATCCGCTGGGGGACTCAGCAATCAGCCCCAGCATTTT,CAASAGGLSNQPQHF
.,many,TRBJ2-5,TRBV28,TGTGCCAGCAGTTTTCTCAGCCTAAAAGAGACCCAGTACTTC,CASSFLSLKETQYF
.,many,TRBJ1-2,TRBV6-1,TGTGCCAGCAGTCCTAGGACAGCTAACTATGGCTACACCTTC,CASSPRTANYGYTF
.,many,TRBJ2-6,TRBV6-1,TGTGCCAGCAGACCAGGACGGGGAGTCTCTGGGGCCAACGTCCTGACTTTC,CASRPGRGVSGANVLTF
.,many,TRBJ1-6,TRBV27,TGTGCCAGCAAAGAAGACAGAGAATCTTCACCCCTCCACTTT,CASKEDRESSPLHF
TRBD1,many,TRBJ2-7,TRBV28,TGTGCCAGCAGTTCAAGGGGACAGGTCTCCTACGAGCAGTACTTC,CASSSRGQVSYEQYF
.,.,TRBJ2-3,TRBV5-4,TGTGCCAGCAGCAATCGGGCAGATACGCAGTATTTT,CASSNRADTQYF
.,many,TRBJ1-2,TRBV7-2,TGTGCCAGCAGCTTAGTGAGGCACGGTGGCTACACCTTC,CASSLVRHGGYTF
TRBD1,.,TRBJ1-2,TRBV6-2/TRBV6-3,TGTGCCAGTACTCGGACAGGGGAGCGCTATGGCTACACCTTC,CASTRTGERYGYTF
TRBD2,few,TRBJ2-2,TRBV7-3,TGTGCCAGCAGCTACAGCGGGGCGGGTACCGGGGAGCTGTTTTTT,CASSYSGAGTGELFF
.,many,TRBJ1-1,TRBV15,TGTGCCACCAGCAGAGACTCTACCAGGGGGAACACTGAAGCTTTCTTT,CATSRDSTRGNTEAFF
.,.,TRBJ2-3,TRBV7-8,TGTGCCAGCAGCTTAAAGTCAGGGCGGGCGAGCACAGATACGCAGTATTTT,CASSLKSGRASTDTQYF
.,many,TRBJ1-5,TRBV2,TGTGCCAGCAGAGGCTCTTGGGACAATCAGCCCCAGCATTTT,CASRGSWDNQPQHF
.,few,TRBJ1-5,TRBV29-1,TGCAGCGTGGGGAGCAATCAGCCCCAGCATTTT,CSVGSNQPQHF
TRBD1,.,TRBJ1-6,TRBV2,TGTGCCAGCAGAAGACCGGGACAGGGAAGGTCACCCCTCCACTTT,CASRRPGQGRSPLHF
TRBD2,few,TRBJ2-2,TRBV3-1,TGTGCCAGCAGCCACTTCAGCCCCTCGCTAGCGGTGAACACCGGGGAGCTGTTTTTT,CASSHFSPSLAVNTGELFF
TRBD1,.,TRBJ2-7,TRBV15,TGTGCCACCAGCAGTGGAGCTACAGGGGTCGACGAGCAGTACTTC,CATSSGATGVDEQYF
TRBD2,.,TRBJ2-5,TRBV15,TGTGCCACCAGCGGGGGACTAGCGGACCAAGAGACCCAGTACTTC,CATSGGLADQETQYF
.,few,TRBJ2-3,TRBV2,TGTGCCAGCACTCGCACCCAGAACACAGATACGCAGTATTTT,CASTRTQNTDTQYF
.,.,TRBJ2-1,TRBV30,TGTGCCTGGAGTGGAAGCAAGGAGCAGTTCTTC,CAWSGSKEQFF
TRBD1,few,TRBJ1-4,TRBV7-6,TGTGCCAGCAGCGCACAAGGGACAGGGGATGAAAAACTGTTTTTT,CASSAQGTGDEKLFF
TRBD2,many,TRBJ2-2,TRBV5-1,TGCGCCAGCAGCTTGGGGGGGCGCACTGGGACTAGCGGAACTCACGGGGAGCTGTTTTTT,CASSLGGRTGTSGTHGELFF
TRBD1,few,TRBJ2-7,TRBV25-1,TGTGCCAGCAGTGAATGGGAGAAAGGGCGGCAGGGGGCTTACGAGCAGTACTTC,CASSEWEKGRQGAYEQYF
.,.,TRBJ2-3,TRBV24-1,TGTGCCACCAGTGATTTACCTAGTACGCAGTATTTT,CATSDLPSTQYF
TRBD2,.,TRBJ2-5,TRBV4-1,TGCGCCAGCAGCCAAGTACTAGCGGGAGTCGGAGAGACCCAGTACTTC,CASSQVLAGVGETQYF